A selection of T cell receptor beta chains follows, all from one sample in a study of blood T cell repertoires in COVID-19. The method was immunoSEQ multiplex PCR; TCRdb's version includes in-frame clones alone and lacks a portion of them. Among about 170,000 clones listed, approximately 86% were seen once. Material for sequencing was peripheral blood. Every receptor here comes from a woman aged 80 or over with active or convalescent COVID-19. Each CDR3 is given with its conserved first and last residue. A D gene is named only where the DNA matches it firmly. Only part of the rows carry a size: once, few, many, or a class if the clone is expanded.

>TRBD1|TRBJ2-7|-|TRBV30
TGTGCCTACGGGACAGGACCCTACGAGCAGTACTTC
CAYGTGPYEQYF
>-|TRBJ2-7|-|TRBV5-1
TGCGCCAGCAGCTTAGGTGTCGGGGTTGGCTACGAGCAGTACTTC
CASSLGVGVGYEQYF
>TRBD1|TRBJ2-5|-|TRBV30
TGTGCCTGGAGTTTCACAGGGGGTCGGGAGACCCAGTACTTC
CAWSFTGGRETQYF
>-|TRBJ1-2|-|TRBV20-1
TGCAGTGCTAGTCGCGGGGAGGACTACACCTTC
CSASRGEDYTF
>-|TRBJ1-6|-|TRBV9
TGTGCCAGCAGCGTGGCACAGTACAATTCACCCCTCCACTTT
CASSVAQYNSPLHF
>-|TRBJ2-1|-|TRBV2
TGTGCCAGCAGTGAGGTTTGGCAAACGAACAATGAGCAGTTCTTC
CASSEVWQTNNEQFF
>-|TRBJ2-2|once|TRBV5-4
TGTGCCAGCAGCTTGGTCGGGACAAACACCGGGGAGCTGTTTTTT
CASSLVGTNTGELFF
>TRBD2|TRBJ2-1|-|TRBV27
TGTGCCAGCACCCCCCGCCTGGGACTAGCGGGAGGCGAGCAGTTCTTC
CASTPRLGLAGGEQFF
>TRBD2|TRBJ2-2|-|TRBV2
TGTGCCAGCAGTCCGGGACTAGCGACCACCGGGGAGCTGTTTTTT
CASSPGLATTGELFF
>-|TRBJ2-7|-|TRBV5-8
TGTGCCAGCAGCCCGGGGAGCTCCTACGAGCAGTACTTC
CASSPGSSYEQYF
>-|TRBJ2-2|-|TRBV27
TGTGCCAGCAGTTTATTGGCGGGATCCGGGGAGCTGTTTTTT
CASSLLAGSGELFF
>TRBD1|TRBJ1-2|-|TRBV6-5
TGTGCCAGCAGTACCTCAGGGGGCGCCGGCTATGGCTACACCTTC
CASSTSGGAGYGYTF
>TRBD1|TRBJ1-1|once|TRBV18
TGTGCCAGCTCACCACTGACAGGGGGCTACACTGAAGCTTTCTTT
CASSPLTGGYTEAFF
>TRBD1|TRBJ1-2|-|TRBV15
TGTGCCACCAGCAGAACCGGGACAGTCTATGGCTACACCTTC
CATSRTGTVYGYTF
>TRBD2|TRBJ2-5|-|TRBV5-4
TGTGCCAGCAGCTTGGGGGCTAGCGGCCAAGAGACCCAGTACTTC
CASSLGASGQETQYF
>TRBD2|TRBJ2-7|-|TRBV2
TGTGCCAGCAATCCTAGCGGGGCCGAGCAGTACTTC
CASNPSGAEQYF
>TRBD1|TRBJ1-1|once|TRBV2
TGTGCCAGCCAAAGCGAGGGGACAGGGGGATACACTGAAGCTTTCTTT
CASQSEGTGGYTEAFF
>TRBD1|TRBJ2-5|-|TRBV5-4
TGTGCCAGCAGCTCCGGACAGGCCCAAGAGACCCAGTACTTC
CASSSGQAQETQYF
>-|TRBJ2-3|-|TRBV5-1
TGCGCCAGCAGTCAGGCTGGCACAGATACGCAGTATTTT
CASSQAGTDTQYF
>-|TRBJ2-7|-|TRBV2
TGTGCCAGCAGTTACTCGGGCTACGAGCAGTACTTC
CASSYSGYEQYF
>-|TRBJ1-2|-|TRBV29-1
TGCAGCGTTGAAGAACAGGGACCTTTTAACTATGGCTACACCTTC
CSVEEQGPFNYGYTF
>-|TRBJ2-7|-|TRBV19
TGTGCCAGTAGTAGCGGGGACGAGCAGTACTTC
CASSSGDEQYF
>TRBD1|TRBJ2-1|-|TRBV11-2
TGTGCCAGCAGCTTACAGGGGGCTTCCTACAATGAGCAGTTCTTC
CASSLQGASYNEQFF
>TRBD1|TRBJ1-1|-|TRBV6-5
TGTGCCAGCAGGGGGCCACAGGGGGCAAACACTGAAGCTTTCTTT
CASRGPQGANTEAFF
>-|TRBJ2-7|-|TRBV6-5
TGTGCCAGCAAAAGACAGGAAACTGGCTACGAGCAGTACTTC
CASKRQETGYEQYF
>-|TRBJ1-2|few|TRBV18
TGTGCCAGCTCACCGACCGGGACATCAATAGCAGATGACTATGGCTACACCTTC
CASSPTGTSIADDYGYTF
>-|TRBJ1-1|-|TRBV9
TGTGCCAGCAGCGTACAGGGGAACACTGAAGCTTTCTTT
CASSVQGNTEAFF
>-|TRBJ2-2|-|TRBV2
TGTGCCAGCAGCGCCCTCTTAGCGGTCGGGGAGCTGTTTTTT
CASSALLAVGELFF
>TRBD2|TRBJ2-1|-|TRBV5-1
TGCGCCAGCAGCTTGAACGGCGGGAGAATCAGCAATGAGCAGTTCTTC
CASSLNGGRISNEQFF
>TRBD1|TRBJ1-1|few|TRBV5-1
TGCGCCAGCGGGTCCGGGACAGCAAACACTGAAGCTTTCTTT
CASGSGTANTEAFF
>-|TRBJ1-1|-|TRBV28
TGTGCCAGCAGGGGGCAGATGGACACTGAAGCTTTCTTT
CASRGQMDTEAFF
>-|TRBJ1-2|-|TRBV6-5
TGTGCCAGCAGTTATGGGCAGGGGATTCTGTATGGCTACACCTTC
CASSYGQGILYGYTF
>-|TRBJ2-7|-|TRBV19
TGTGCCAGTAGTATAGCGGGGGGCCCCTACGAGCAGTACTTC
CASSIAGGPYEQYF
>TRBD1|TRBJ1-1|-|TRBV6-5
TGTGCCAGCAGTACGACAGGGTGGGAGACTGAAGCTTTCTTT
CASSTTGWETEAFF
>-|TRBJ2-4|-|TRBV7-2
TGTGCCAGCAGCCCTTTGCGGGACAGACTAGCCAAAAACATTCAGTACTTC
CASSPLRDRLAKNIQYF
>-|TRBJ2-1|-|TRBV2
TGTGCCAACCAGGGTGCTTGGCCCTACAATGAGCAGTTCTTC
CANQGAWPYNEQFF
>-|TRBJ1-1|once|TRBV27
TGTGCCAGCAACGTGCCCCGAGATAACACTGAAGCTTTCTTT
CASNVPRDNTEAFF
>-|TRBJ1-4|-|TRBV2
TGTGCCAGCACCAGACAGACAACGAATGAAAAACTGTTTTTT
CASTRQTTNEKLFF
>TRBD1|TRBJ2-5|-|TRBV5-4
TGTGCCAGCAGCTCGATGACAGGGTTACAAGAGACCCAGTACTTC
CASSSMTGLQETQYF
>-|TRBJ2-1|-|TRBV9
TGTGCCAGCAGCCCCCGGACTGGCCCGGTTGATGAGCAGTTCTTC
CASSPRTGPVDEQFF
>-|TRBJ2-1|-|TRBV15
TGTGCCACCAGCAGAGGGATAGCGGACTACAATGAGCAGTTCTTC
CATSRGIADYNEQFF
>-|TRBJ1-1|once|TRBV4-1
TGCGCCAGCAGCCAGCTCCTACGTCCCACTGAAGCTTTCTTT
CASSQLLRPTEAFF
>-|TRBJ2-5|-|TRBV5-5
TGTGCCAGCAGCTTGGTGGGACAACAAGAGACCCAGTACTTC
CASSLVGQQETQYF
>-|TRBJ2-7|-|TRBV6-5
TGTGCCAGCCAAGATAGGACGGGATCCTACGAGCAGTACTTC
CASQDRTGSYEQYF
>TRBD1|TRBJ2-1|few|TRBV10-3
TGTGCCATCAGTGAGTCCCAGGGGACAGAAGACAATGAGCAGTTCTTC
CAISESQGTEDNEQFF
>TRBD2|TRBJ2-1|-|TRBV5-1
TGCGCCAGCGCAAAGAACTACGGGACTAGCCTCAGGGAGCAGTTCTTC
CASAKNYGTSLREQFF
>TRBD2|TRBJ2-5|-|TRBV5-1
TGCGCCAGCAGCTTGGGGGGTAGCGGGAGCCAAGAGACCCAGTACTTC
CASSLGGSGSQETQYF
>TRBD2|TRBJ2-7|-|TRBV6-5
TGTGCCAGCACCAACCCGGCGGGAGTGGGCGAGCAGTACTTC
CASTNPAGVGEQYF